A selection of T cell receptor beta chains follows, all from one sample in a study of response to subunit inactivated influenza vaccine. TCRdb re-derived calls from the RT-PCR reads in MiXCR, one entry per CDR3 protein. The sample yields just under 250,000 distinct CDR3 sequences, 10% to 15% seen once. The starting material was non-naive T cells sorted from PBMCs, obtained around two weeks before vaccination. Receptors originate from a man aged 50 to 60 who received an inactivated influenza vaccine. Each CDR3 is given with its conserved first and last residue. D genes are given only for firm matches. Size values are once, few and many counts, or a class for expanded clones, and some rows have none.

D	J	V	size	CDR3	DNA
NA	TRBJ2-5	TRBV6-5	many	CASSYSIRDPETQYF	TGTGCCAGCAGTTACTCGATAAGGGACCCAGAGACCCAGTACTTC
NA	TRBJ2-1	TRBV20-1	many	CSARVLVGPYNEQFF	TGCAGTGCTAGAGTTCTAGTTGGACCCTACAATGAGCAGTTCTTC
TRBD2	TRBJ2-7	TRBV10-3	few	CAIRSGTSGSYEQYF	TGTGCCATCAGGTCCGGGACTAGCGGTTCCTACGAGCAGTACTTC
NA	TRBJ2-7	TRBV6-5	NA	CASSYSQDFPISYEQYF	TGTGCCAGCAGTTACTCGCAGGACTTTCCAATCTCCTACGAGCAGTACTTC
NA	TRBJ2-5	TRBV4-2	few	CASSQEGGSSIQETQYF	TGTGCCAGCAGCCAAGAGGGGGGATCCAGCATCCAAGAGACCCAGTACTTC
TRBD2	TRBJ2-1	TRBV12-3/TRBV12-4	few	CASTDVGLAGVNSYNEQFF	TGTGCCAGCACCGACGTCGGACTAGCGGGGGTTAACTCCTACAATGAGCAGTTCTTC
NA	TRBJ1-5	TRBV7-4	NA	CASSTGPQPQHF	TGTGCCAGCAGCACAGGGCCCCAGCCCCAGCATTTT
NA	TRBJ2-7	TRBV6-2/TRBV6-3	few	CASSYRPGSSYEQYF	TGTGCCAGCAGTTACCGGCCAGGATCCTCCTACGAGCAGTACTTC
TRBD1	TRBJ2-3	TRBV3-1	NA	CAGSQAGTGPQDTQYF	TGTGCCGGCAGCCAAGCTGGGACAGGGCCCCAGGATACGCAGTATTTT
NA	TRBJ2-5	TRBV5-1	many	CASSEPLKRDGGGETQYF	TGCGCCAGCAGCGAACCCCTTAAACGGGACGGAGGGGGAGAGACCCAGTACTTC
TRBD1	TRBJ2-1	TRBV7-2	NA	CASGTAHNEQFF	TGTGCCAGTGGGACAGCCCACAATGAGCAGTTCTTC
NA	TRBJ2-1	TRBV29-1	few	CSGRNYNEQFF	TGCAGCGGACGGAATTACAATGAGCAGTTCTTC
NA	TRBJ2-1	TRBV7-2	NA	CASSYPLTGRNEQFF	TGTGCCAGCAGCTATCCCCTGACGGGAAGGAATGAGCAGTTCTTC
NA	TRBJ2-1	TRBV29-1	many	CSGGGGDSSYNEQFF	TGCAGCGGGGGAGGAGGGGACAGCTCCTACAATGAGCAGTTCTTC
NA	TRBJ2-5	TRBV27	few	CASGQLPAETQYF	TGTGCCAGCGGTCAGCTCCCCGCGGAGACCCAGTACTTC
NA	TRBJ2-1	TRBV29-1	NA	CSSTGKSYNEQFF	TGCAGTTCTACAGGAAAAAGCTACAATGAGCAGTTCTTC
NA	TRBJ2-2	TRBV20-1	NA	CSASGVLTGELFF	TGCAGTGCCTCGGGAGTACTCACCGGGGAGCTGTTTTTT
NA	TRBJ1-5	TRBV5-1	medium-sized	CASSPDSLNQPQHF	TGCGCCAGCAGCCCGGACAGCCTGAATCAGCCCCAGCATTTT
NA	TRBJ2-7	TRBV10-3	many	CAISEGSEGNEQYF	TGTGCCATCAGTGAGGGATCGGAGGGTAACGAGCAGTACTTC
TRBD2	TRBJ2-1	TRBV10-3	many	CAIRPSGSSYNEQFF	TGTGCCATCAGGCCTAGCGGGAGCTCCTACAATGAGCAGTTCTTC
NA	TRBJ2-4	TRBV30	NA	CAWGRTGNLAKNIQYF	TGTGCCTGGGGCCGAACAGGGAATCTAGCCAAAAACATTCAGTACTTC
TRBD1	TRBJ2-7	TRBV27	few	CASTNTGGAPYEQYF	TGTGCCAGCACTAATACAGGGGGCGCCCCCTACGAGCAGTACTTC
TRBD2	TRBJ2-3	TRBV11-2	few	CASSPNPAGAGSTDTQYF	TGTGCCAGCAGCCCAAACCCGGCTGGAGCGGGGAGCACAGATACGCAGTATTTT
NA	TRBJ1-5	TRBV4-3	NA	CASSQDISRGNQPQHF	TGCGCCAGCAGCCAAGATATAAGCAGGGGCAATCAGCCCCAGCATTTT
TRBD2	TRBJ2-1	TRBV7-9	many	CASSDSLTGRAFNEQFF	TGTGCCAGCAGCGATTCCCTGACCGGGAGGGCCTTCAATGAGCAGTTCTTC
NA	TRBJ2-5	TRBV7-2	NA	CASSLGPAQETQYF	TGTGCCAGCAGCCTTGGACCAGCCCAAGAGACCCAGTACTTC
NA	TRBJ2-7	TRBV7-4	NA	CASSQRWPGLGYEQYF	TGTGCCAGCAGCCAAAGATGGCCGGGACTGGGGTACGAGCAGTACTTC
NA	TRBJ2-4	TRBV9	NA	CASSLTGETHIQYF	TGTGCCAGCAGCCTCACGGGGGAGACCCACATTCAGTACTTC
TRBD2	TRBJ2-1	TRBV7-9	few	CASSPLAGGPYNEQFF	TGTGCCAGCAGCCCACTAGCGGGGGGGCCCTACAATGAGCAGTTCTTC
NA	TRBJ2-3	TRBV6-1	many	CASSDGGQNTQYF	TGTGCCAGCAGTGATGGGGGCCAGAATACGCAGTATTTT
TRBD2	TRBJ2-7	TRBV20-1	NA	CCAETPGGGRIYEQYF	TGCTGCGCGGAGACCCCCGGTGGCGGGAGGATTTACGAGCAGTACTTC
TRBD1	TRBJ2-2	TRBV6-5	few	CASRYQQGANTGELFF	TGTGCCAGCAGGTATCAACAGGGGGCGAACACCGGGGAGCTGTTTTTT
NA	TRBJ1-4	TRBV28	many	CASSFGWQGATNEKLFF	TGTGCCAGCAGTTTTGGGTGGCAGGGAGCAACTAATGAAAAACTGTTTTTT
NA	TRBJ2-5	TRBV5-1	NA	CASSFNNPQETQYF	TGCGCCAGCAGCTTCAACAACCCGCAAGAGACCCAGTACTTC
TRBD2	TRBJ2-1	TRBV29-1	many	CSVDPTSRSSYNEQFF	TGCAGCGTAGATCCGACTAGCAGAAGCTCCTACAATGAGCAGTTCTTC
NA	TRBJ2-3	TRBV7-2	few	CASSYTFKDTQYF	TGTGCCAGCAGCTATACTTTCAAAGATACGCAGTATTTT
TRBD1	TRBJ1-1	TRBV6-5	NA	CASSSPGQGRLTEAFF	TGTGCCAGCAGTTCTCCGGGACAGGGGAGGCTCACTGAAGCTTTCTTT